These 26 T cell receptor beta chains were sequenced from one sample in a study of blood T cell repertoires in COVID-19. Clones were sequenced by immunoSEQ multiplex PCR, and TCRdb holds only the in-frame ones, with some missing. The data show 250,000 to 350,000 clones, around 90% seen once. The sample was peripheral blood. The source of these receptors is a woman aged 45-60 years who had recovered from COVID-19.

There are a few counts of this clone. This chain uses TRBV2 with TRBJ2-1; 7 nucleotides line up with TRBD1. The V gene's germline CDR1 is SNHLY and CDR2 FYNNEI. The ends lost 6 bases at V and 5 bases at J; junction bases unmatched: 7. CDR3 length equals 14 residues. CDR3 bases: TGTGCCAGCAGAGGGCAGGGGGAGAACAATGAGCAGTTCTTC. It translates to CASRGQGENNEQFF.

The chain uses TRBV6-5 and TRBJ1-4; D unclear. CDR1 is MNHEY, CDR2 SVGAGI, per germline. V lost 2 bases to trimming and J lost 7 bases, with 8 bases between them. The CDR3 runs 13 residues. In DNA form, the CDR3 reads TGTGCCAGCAGTTACACCGGGAGTGAAAAACTGTTTTTT. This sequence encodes CASSYTGSEKLFF.

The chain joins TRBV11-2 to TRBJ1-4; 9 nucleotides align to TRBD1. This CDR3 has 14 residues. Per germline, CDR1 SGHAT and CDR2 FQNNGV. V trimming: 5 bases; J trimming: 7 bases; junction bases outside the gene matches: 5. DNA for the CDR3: TGTGCCAGCAGCCTGGACAGGGGAGGTGAAAAACTGTTTTTT. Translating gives CASSLDRGGEKLFF.

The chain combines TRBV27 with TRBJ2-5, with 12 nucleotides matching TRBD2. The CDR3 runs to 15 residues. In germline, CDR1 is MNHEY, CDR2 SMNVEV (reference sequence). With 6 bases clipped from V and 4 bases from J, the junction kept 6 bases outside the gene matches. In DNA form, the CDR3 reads TGTGCCAGCAGGCGGACTAGCGGGACGGCAGAGACCCAGTACTTC. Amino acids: CASRRTSGTAETQYF.

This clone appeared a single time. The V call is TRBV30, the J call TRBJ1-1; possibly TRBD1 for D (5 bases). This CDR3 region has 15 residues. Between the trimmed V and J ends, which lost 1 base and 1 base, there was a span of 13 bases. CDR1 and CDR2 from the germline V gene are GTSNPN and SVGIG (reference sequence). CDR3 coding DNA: TGTGCCTGGAGTGGCCAGGGTCGAGGGAACACTGAAGCTTTCTTT. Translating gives CAWSGQGRGNTEAFF.

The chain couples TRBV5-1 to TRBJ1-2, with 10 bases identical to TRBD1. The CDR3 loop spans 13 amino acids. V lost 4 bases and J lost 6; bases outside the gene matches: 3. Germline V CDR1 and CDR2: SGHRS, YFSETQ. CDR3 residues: CASSGTGVDGYTF. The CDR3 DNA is TGCGCCAGCAGCGGGACAGGGGTCGATGGCTACACCTTC.

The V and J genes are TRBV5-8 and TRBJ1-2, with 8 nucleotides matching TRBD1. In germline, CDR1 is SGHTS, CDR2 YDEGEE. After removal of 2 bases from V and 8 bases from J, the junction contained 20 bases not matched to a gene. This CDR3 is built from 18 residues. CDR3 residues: CASSFRGTGRVPKKGYTF. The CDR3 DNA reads TGTGCCAGCAGCTTCCGCGGGACAGGTAGGGTTCCCAAAAAAGGCTACACCTTC.

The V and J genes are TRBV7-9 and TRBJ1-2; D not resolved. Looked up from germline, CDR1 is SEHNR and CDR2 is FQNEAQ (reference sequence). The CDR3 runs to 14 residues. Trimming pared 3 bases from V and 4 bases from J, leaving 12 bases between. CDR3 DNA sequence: TGTGCCAGCAGCTTCGGGGATATTGGCTATGGCTACACCTTC. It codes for CASSFGDIGYGYTF. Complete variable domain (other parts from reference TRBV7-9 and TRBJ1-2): DTGVSQNPRHKITKRGQNVTFRCDPISEHNRLYWYRQTLGQGPEFLTYFQNEAQLEKSRLLSDRFSAERPKGSFSTLEIQRTEQGDSAMYLCASSFGDIGYGYTFGSGTRLTVV.

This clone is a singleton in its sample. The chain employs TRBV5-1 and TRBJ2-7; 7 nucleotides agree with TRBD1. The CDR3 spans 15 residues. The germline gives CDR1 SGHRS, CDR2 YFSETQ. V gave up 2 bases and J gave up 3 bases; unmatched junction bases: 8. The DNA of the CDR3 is TGCGCCAGCAGCTTTTTTAGGGGGCAGGTCTACGAGCAGTACTTC. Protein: CASSFFRGQVYEQYF. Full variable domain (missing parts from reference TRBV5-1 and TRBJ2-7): KAGVTQTPRYLIKTRGQQVTLSCSPISGHRSVSWYQQTPGQGLQFLFEYFSETQRNKGNFPGRFSGRQFSNSRSEMNVSTLELGDSALYLCASSFFRGQVYEQYFGPGTRLTVT.

For the CDR3, the DNA is TGCGCCAGCAGCCGGGGGGTTAATGAAAAACTGTTTTTT. It yields the protein CASSRGVNEKLFF. The rearrangement uses TRBV5-1 and TRBJ1-4, with a weak D call TRBD1 (5 bases). This CDR3 contains 13 residues. The ends were cut back, 4 bases at V and 4 bases at J, with 8 bases in the middle. Germline CDR1 and CDR2: SGHRS and YFSETQ.

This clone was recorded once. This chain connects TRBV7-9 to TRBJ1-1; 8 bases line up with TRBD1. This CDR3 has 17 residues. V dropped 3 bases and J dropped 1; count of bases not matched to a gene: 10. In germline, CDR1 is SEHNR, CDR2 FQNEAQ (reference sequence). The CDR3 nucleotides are TGTGCCAGCAGCTTTTTTGAAAGACAGGGGTGGAACACTGAAGCTTTCTTT. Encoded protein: CASSFFERQGWNTEAFF.

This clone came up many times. The CDR3 DNA follows: TGTGCCAGCAGCTTAGCCGGACAGAGCTCTGGAAACACCATATATTTT. The encoded protein is CASSLAGQSSGNTIYF. The rearrangement links TRBV7-8 to TRBJ1-3; TRBD1 is a possible D gene (6 bases). There are 16 residues in the CDR3. Germline V gene data show CDR1 as SGHVS and CDR2 as FQNEAQ. V was trimmed by 0 bases and J by 0 bases, leaving 9 bases between them.

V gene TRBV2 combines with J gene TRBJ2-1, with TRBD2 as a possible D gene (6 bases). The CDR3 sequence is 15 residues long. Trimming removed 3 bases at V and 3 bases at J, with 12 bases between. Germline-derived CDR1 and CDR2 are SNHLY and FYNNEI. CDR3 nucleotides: TGTGCCAGCAGTGATTCTAGCGTCTTCTACAATGAGCAGTTCTTC. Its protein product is CASSDSSVFYNEQFF.

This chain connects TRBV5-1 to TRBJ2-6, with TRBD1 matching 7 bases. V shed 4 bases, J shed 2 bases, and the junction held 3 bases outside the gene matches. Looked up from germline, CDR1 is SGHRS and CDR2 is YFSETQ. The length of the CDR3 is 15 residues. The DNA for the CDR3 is TGCGCCAGCAGCCCGACAGGGCCTGGGGCCAACGTCCTGACTTTC. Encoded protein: CASSPTGPGANVLTF.

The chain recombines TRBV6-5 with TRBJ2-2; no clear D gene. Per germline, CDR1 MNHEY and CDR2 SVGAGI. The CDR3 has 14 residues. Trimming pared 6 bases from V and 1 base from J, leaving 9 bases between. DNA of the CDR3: TGTGCCAGCAGCGCGAGAGGGAACACCGGGGAGCTGTTTTTT. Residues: CASSARGNTGELFF.

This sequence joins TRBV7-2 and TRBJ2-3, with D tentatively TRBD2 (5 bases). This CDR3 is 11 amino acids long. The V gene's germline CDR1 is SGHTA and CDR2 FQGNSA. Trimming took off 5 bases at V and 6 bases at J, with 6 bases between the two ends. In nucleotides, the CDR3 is TGTGCCAGCAGCCGGACTGATACGCAGTATTTT. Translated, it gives CASSRTDTQYF.

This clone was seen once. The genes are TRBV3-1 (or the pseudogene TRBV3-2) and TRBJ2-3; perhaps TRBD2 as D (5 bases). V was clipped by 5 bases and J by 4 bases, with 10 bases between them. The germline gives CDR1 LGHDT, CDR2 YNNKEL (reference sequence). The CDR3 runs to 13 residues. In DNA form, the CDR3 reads TGTGCCAGCAGCGGGAGTAGGTCAGATACGCAGTATTTT. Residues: CASSGSRSDTQYF.

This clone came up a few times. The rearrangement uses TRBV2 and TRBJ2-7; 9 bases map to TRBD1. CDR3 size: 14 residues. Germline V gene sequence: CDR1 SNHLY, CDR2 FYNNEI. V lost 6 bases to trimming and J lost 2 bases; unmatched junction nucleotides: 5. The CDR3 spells CASRSGTGTYEQYF. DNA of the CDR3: TGTGCCAGCAGGTCTGGGACAGGGACCTACGAGCAGTACTTC.

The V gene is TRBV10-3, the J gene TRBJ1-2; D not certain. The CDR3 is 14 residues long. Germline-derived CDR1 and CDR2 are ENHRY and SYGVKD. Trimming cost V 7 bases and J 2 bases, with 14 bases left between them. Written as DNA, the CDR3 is TGTGCCATCATAGGTGAGGGATCAAACTATGGCTACACCTTC. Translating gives CAIIGEGSNYGYTF.

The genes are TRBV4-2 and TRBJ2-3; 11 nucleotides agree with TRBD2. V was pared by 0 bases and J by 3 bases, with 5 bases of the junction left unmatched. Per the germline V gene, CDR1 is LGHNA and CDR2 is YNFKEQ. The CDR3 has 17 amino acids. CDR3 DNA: TGTGCCAGCAGCCAAGATCAGACTAGCGGGATGACAGATACGCAGTATTTT. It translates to CASSQDQTSGMTDTQYF.

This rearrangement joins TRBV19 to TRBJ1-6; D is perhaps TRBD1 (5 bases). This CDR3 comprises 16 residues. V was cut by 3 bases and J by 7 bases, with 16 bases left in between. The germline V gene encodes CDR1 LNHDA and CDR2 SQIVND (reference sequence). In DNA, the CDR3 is TGTGCCAGTAGTATTAGCACCCGGGGGAACAATTCACCCCTCCACTTT. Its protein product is CASSISTRGNNSPLHF.

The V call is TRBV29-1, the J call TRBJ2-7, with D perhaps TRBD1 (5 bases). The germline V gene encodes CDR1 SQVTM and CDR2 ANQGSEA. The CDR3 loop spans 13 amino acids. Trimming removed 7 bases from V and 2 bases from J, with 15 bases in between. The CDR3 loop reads CSAQTASTYEQYF. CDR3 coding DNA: TGCAGCGCTCAGACAGCGTCAACCTACGAGCAGTACTTC.

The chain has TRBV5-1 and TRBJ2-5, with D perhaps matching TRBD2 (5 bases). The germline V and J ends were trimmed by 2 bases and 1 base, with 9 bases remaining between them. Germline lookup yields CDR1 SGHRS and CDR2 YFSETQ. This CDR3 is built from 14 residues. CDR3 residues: CASSFSSTQETQYF. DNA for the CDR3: TGCGCCAGCAGCTTCTCTAGCACCCAAGAGACCCAGTACTTC.

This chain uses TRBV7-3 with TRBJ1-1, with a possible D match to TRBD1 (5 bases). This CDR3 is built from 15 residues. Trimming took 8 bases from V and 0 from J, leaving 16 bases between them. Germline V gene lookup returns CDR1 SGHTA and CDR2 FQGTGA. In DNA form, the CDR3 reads TGTGCCAGCTCCCCAGCGGGGCGGATGAACACTGAAGCTTTCTTT. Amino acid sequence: CASSPAGRMNTEAFF.

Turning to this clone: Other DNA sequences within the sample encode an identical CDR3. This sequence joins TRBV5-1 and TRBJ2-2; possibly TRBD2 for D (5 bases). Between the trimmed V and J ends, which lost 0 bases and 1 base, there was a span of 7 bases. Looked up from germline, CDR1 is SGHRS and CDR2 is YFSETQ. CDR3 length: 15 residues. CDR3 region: CASSLVAGNTGELFF. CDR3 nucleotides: TGCGCCAGCAGCTTGGTTGCGGGGAACACCGGGGAGCTGTTTTTT.

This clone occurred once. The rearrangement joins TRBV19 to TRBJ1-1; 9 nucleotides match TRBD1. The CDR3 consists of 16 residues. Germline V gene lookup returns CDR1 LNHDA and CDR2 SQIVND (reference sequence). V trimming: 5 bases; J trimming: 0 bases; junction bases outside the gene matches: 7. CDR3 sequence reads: CASSETGGTMNTEAFF. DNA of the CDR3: TGTGCCAGTAGTGAAACAGGGGGCACAATGAACACTGAAGCTTTCTTT.